One T cell receptor (beta chain) is described in this entry. Its antigen remains unidentified. In the sorted-subset replicate PCRs, approximately 200 ng DNA, around 30,000 T cell genomes, was used. Some clones are missing from TCRdb's copy, which holds only in-frame ones; the method was immunoSEQ multiplex PCR. Altogether 2 million to 2.5 million clones are present, 90% to 95% being singletons, with the ten largest covering approximately 1.7%. The data derive from a study of shared clonotypes between healthy human individuals. For the study at large: The donors, two women and three men, were aged 18 to 49. Findings of the study overall: It was the non-shared clonotypes that had lower generation probabilities than clonotypes shared by all four donors.

The CDR3 runs 18 residues. Naive-designated CD8 cells lacked CD45RO, were positively enriched for CCR7, and omitted terminally differentiated effector memory CD45RA+ cells. Sequenced material: naive CD8+ T cells from PBMCs. This sequence was found in a man aged 18 to 30 in good health. Some clones in this sample may be carry-over from other donors' samples. The chain employs TRBV21-1 and TRBJ2-7; the D call of TRBD2 is as the table states it, not checked on the DNA. TRBV21-1 represents a pseudogene. The CDR3 sequence: CASSKQLRMSGPTYEQYF. The CDR3 coding sequence is TGTGCCAGCAGCAAACAACTCCGTATGAGCGGACCCACCTACGAGCAGTACTTC.